Following are 30 T cell receptor beta chains from one sample sequenced in a study of Ad26.COV2.S vaccination and SARS-CoV-2 variants. The table came from immunoSEQ multiplex PCR; TCRdb's copy has only in-frame clones and leaves some out. The sample lists about 400,000 clones, about 91% occurring once. The treatment was: roughly 20 received Ad26.COV2.S at low or high dose, single or two shots; 5 received placebo; per-sample allocation not given. Repertoires come from day 63 after the first vaccine or placebo injection. This sample comprised peripheral blood, obtained in a trial of Ad26.COV2.S vaccine versus placebo. These receptors were taken from a person aged 18-65 years who received the Ad26.COV2.S COVID-19 vaccine or a placebo.

V is TRBV4-1 and J is TRBJ1-3; D gene ambiguous. Germline V gene sequence: CDR1 MGHRA, CDR2 YSYEKL. V was cut by 1 base and J by 0 bases, with 13 bases left in between. The CDR3 loop spans 17 amino acids. The CDR3 spells CASSQGKDVSSGNTIYF. The CDR3, as DNA: TGCGCCAGCAGCCAAGGGAAGGACGTTAGCTCTGGAAACACCATATATTTT.

The chain carries TRBV11-2 and TRBJ1-1; D remains ambiguous. The length of the CDR3 is 14 residues. Germline V gives CDR1 SGHAT, CDR2 FQNNGV. Trimming removed 1 base at V and 7 bases at J, with 13 bases between. The CDR3 DNA reads as TGTGCCAGCAGCTTAGGCGATCCGGCCAGTGAAGCTTTCTTT. Translation gives CASSLGDPASEAFF. The variable domain in full, completed from reference TRBV11-2 and TRBJ1-1, reads EAGVAQSPRYKIIEKRQSVAFWCNPISGHATLYWYQQILGQGPKLLIQFQNNGVVDDSQLPKDRFSAERLKGVDSTLKIQPAKLEDSAVYLCASSLGDPASEAFFGQGTRLTVV.

The chain recombines TRBV11-2 with TRBJ2-2; 9 nucleotides align to TRBD2. With V trimmed by 4 bases and J by 6 bases, 6 bases remained unmatched. Germline lookup yields CDR1 SGHAT and CDR2 FQNNGV. The CDR3 sequence is 15 residues long. The CDR3 coding sequence is TGTGCCAGCAGCTATAGGACTAGCGATGCCGGGGAGCTGTTTTTT. It codes for CASSYRTSDAGELFF.

This chain connects TRBV9 to TRBJ1-2; D gene uncertain. The CDR3 spans 14 residues. Germline CDR1 reads SGDLS; CDR2 reads YYNGEE. V was clipped by 0 bases and J by 2 bases, with 8 bases between them. This CDR3 is CASSVDRKNYGYTF. DNA for the CDR3: TGTGCCAGCAGCGTAGACAGAAAGAACTATGGCTACACCTTC. Full variable domain (rest looked up from reference TRBV9 and TRBJ1-2): DSGVTQTPKHLITATGQRVTLRCSPRSGDLSVYWYQQSLDQGLQFLIQYYNGEERAKGNILERFSAQQFPDLHSELNLSSLELGDSALYFCASSVDRKNYGYTFGSGTRLTVV.

In its sample, this clone was seen once. Other DNA sequences in this specimen translate into the identical CDR3. The V and J genes are TRBV9 and TRBJ1-3; D unresolved. Germline assignment: CDR1 SGDLS and CDR2 YYNGEE. V was pared by 0 bases and J by 2 bases, with 9 bases between. The CDR3 is 15 amino acids. CDR3 sequence reads: CASSVDRVPGNTIYF. DNA of the CDR3: TGTGCCAGCAGCGTAGATAGGGTCCCTGGAAACACCATATATTTT.

This sequence joins TRBV28 and TRBJ2-7; a weak D match, TRBD2 (7 bases). The ends were cut back, 7 bases at V and 7 bases at J, with 14 bases in the middle. Germline values: CDR1 MDHEN, CDR2 SYDVKM. This CDR3 comprises 12 residues. The CDR3 region is CASKGGRLEQYF. CDR3 nucleotide sequence: TGTGCCAGCAAGGGGGGGAGGCTTGAGCAGTACTTC.

The sample holds one count of this clone. V is TRBV7-8 and J is TRBJ2-7; weak D call: TRBD2 (6 bases). Germline CDR1 SGHVS, CDR2 FQNEAQ. The CDR3 spans 16 residues. Trimming left V 0 bases short and J 0 bases short, with 12 bases between. In nucleotides, the CDR3 is TGTGCCAGCAGCTTAGCCGGACCTAGCGCCTCCTACGAGCAGTACTTC. Its translation is CASSLAGPSASYEQYF.

The chain is built from TRBV5-5 and TRBJ2-3; possibly TRBD2 for D (7 bases). Trimming cost V 4 bases and J 6 bases, with 21 bases left between them. The CDR3 totals 16 residues. Germline CDR1 reads SGHKS; CDR2 reads YYEKEE (reference sequence). The CDR3 loop is CASSGAPGGADDTQYF. In DNA, the CDR3 is TGTGCCAGCAGCGGGGCCCCGGGGGGCGCAGATGATACGCAGTATTTT.

The chain carries TRBV29-1 and TRBJ2-4; maybe TRBD1 (6 bases). V was cut by 7 bases and J by 6 bases, with 10 bases left in between. Per germline, CDR1 SQVTM and CDR2 ANQGSEA. This CDR3 comprises 11 residues. The CDR3 DNA sequence: TGCAGCGAGCTACAGGGAAACATTCAGTACTTC. Translation: CSELQGNIQYF.

J is TRBJ2-7 and V is TRBV5-8; D possibly matches TRBD1 or TRBD2 (6 bases each). The CDR3 has 16 amino acids. The V and J ends lost 1 base and 3 bases respectively, with 17 bases between them. From germline, CDR1 is SGHTS and CDR2 YDEGEE. This CDR3 is CASSLYSGEDIYEQYF. The CDR3 DNA follows: TGTGCCAGCAGCTTGTATTCAGGGGAGGACATCTACGAGCAGTACTTC.

The V call is TRBV18, the J call TRBJ2-5; tentative D call: TRBD2 (5 bases). The V and J ends lost 6 bases and 3 bases respectively, with 11 bases between them. The CDR3 runs 13 residues. Germline V CDR1 and CDR2: KGHSH, LQKENI. CDR3 amino acids: CASSRTPKETQYF. DNA of the CDR3: TGTGCCAGCTCCCGGACTCCGAAAGAGACCCAGTACTTC.

The chain couples TRBV5-1 to TRBJ2-3; D is uncertain. The V gene lost 1 base and the J gene lost 3 bases, with 6 bases spanning the gap. Germline-derived CDR1 and CDR2 are SGHRS and YFSETQ. The CDR3 is 13 amino acids. The chain's CDR3 is CASSLIPTDTQYF. CDR3 bases: TGCGCCAGCAGCTTGATCCCAACAGATACGCAGTATTTT.

The V and J genes are TRBV10-2 and TRBJ1-2; D possibly corresponds to TRBD1 (5 bases). Trimming stripped 4 bases from V and 5 bases from J, with 11 bases between. The CDR3 consists of 13 residues. Germline lookup yields CDR1 WSHSY and CDR2 SAAADI. The chain's CDR3 is CASSGSGTYGYTF. Here the CDR3 DNA reads TGCGCCAGCAGTGGGTCGGGGACTTATGGCTACACCTTC.

V and J are TRBV24-1 and TRBJ2-1; 12 nucleotides match TRBD2. The length of the CDR3 is 17 residues. CDR1 KGHDR and CDR2 SFDVKD come from the germline V gene. V was clipped by 5 bases and J by 6 bases; unmatched bases: 10. CDR3 coding DNA: TGTGCCACCAGTGGGGGACTAGCGGGCGAGAAGGGCAATGAGCAGTTCTTC. It yields the protein CATSGGLAGEKGNEQFF.

The chain is built from TRBV7-9 and TRBJ1-2; D is perhaps TRBD1 (5 bases). Trimming took 4 bases from V and 3 from J, leaving 21 bases between them. The CDR3 covers 17 residues. Germline V gene lookup returns CDR1 SEHNR and CDR2 FQNEAQ (reference sequence). The CDR3 DNA sequence: TGTGCCAGCAGCTCCGCACAGACAGTACCGCGGGACTATGGCTACACCTTC. Encoded protein: CASSSAQTVPRDYGYTF.

V and J are TRBV11-3 and TRBJ2-7, with TRBD2 identical over 9 bases. Trimming cost V 5 bases and J 2 bases; bases outside gene matches: 4. CDR3 size: 14 residues. Germline lookup yields CDR1 SGHNT and CDR2 YENEEA. CDR3 protein: CASSVTSGPYEQYF. The CDR3 DNA reads TGTGCCAGCAGCGTCACTAGCGGGCCCTACGAGCAGTACTTC.

J is TRBJ1-1 and V is TRBV5-4; D ambiguous. V lost 4 bases, J lost 4 bases, and 17 bases lay in between. The CDR3 is 15 amino acids. Germline CDR1 and CDR2: SGHNT and YYREEE (reference sequence). This CDR3 is CASSLEFGEGTEAFF. In nucleotides, the CDR3 is TGTGCCAGCAGCCTGGAGTTCGGGGAAGGCACTGAAGCTTTCTTT. The whole variable domain, filled in from reference TRBV5-4 and TRBJ1-1, reads ETGVTQSPTHLIKTRGQQVTLRCSSQSGHNTVSWYQQALGQGPQFIFQYYREEENGRGNFPPRFSGLQFPNYSSELNVNALELDDSALYLCASSLEFGEGTEAFFGQGTRLTVV.

The chain employs TRBV11-2 and TRBJ2-7; D assignment may be TRBD1 or TRBD2 (5 bases each). The V end was cut by 5 bases, the J end by 7 bases, with 27 bases between. CDR1 SGHAT and CDR2 FQNNGV come from the germline V gene. The length of the CDR3 is 17 residues. The CDR3: CASSPPGRARIGEEQYF. CDR3 sequence (DNA): TGTGCCAGCAGCCCACCGGGCAGGGCCCGAATTGGGGAGGAGCAGTACTTC.

The chain links TRBV28 to TRBJ2-7; 10 bases map to TRBD2. V dropped 4 bases and J dropped 4; count of bases not matched to a gene: 10. Germline CDR1 MDHEN, CDR2 SYDVKM. The CDR3 sequence is 16 residues long. The chain's CDR3 is CASSSIGATSGYEQYF. Written as DNA, the CDR3 is TGTGCCAGCAGTTCGATTGGGGCGACTAGCGGGTACGAGCAGTACTTC.

The chain couples TRBV28 to TRBJ1-3, with D tentatively TRBD1 (5 bases). V lost 6 bases, J lost 6 bases, and 12 bases lay in between. This CDR3 is built from 13 residues. The germline V gene encodes CDR1 MDHEN and CDR2 SYDVKM. The CDR3 spells CASRGVSSNTIYF. In nucleotides, the CDR3 is TGTGCCAGCAGAGGGGTGTCCTCAAACACCATATATTTT.

This clone was observed many times. Other DNA sequences from this sample encode an identical CDR3 as well. The chain has TRBV7-2 and TRBJ2-3, with 7 bases identical to TRBD2. J gave up 6 bases and V 4 bases, and 1 base lay outside the gene matches. CDR1 and CDR2 (germline): SGHTA, FQGNSA. This CDR3 contains 12 residues. CDR3 sequence: CASSSGGDTQYF. The DNA of the CDR3 is TGTGCCAGCAGCTCCGGGGGGGATACGCAGTATTTT.

The V gene is TRBV6-1, the J gene TRBJ2-6; tentatively, D is TRBD1 (5 bases). CDR1 is MNHNS and CDR2 is SASEGT in the germline V gene. V was pared by 4 bases and J by 0 bases, with 16 bases between. This CDR3 has 18 amino acids. The CDR3 region has the DNA TGTGCCAGCAGTGCCTGGCAAAAGACAGCCTCTGGGGCCAACGTCCTGACTTTC. As protein: CASSAWQKTASGANVLTF.

The genes are TRBV15 and TRBJ2-1; no clear D gene. Germline CDR1 and CDR2: LNHNV and YYDKDF (reference sequence). The V gene lost 5 bases and the J gene lost 0 bases, with 14 bases spanning the gap. This CDR3 comprises 16 residues. In DNA, the CDR3 is TGTGCCACCAGCCCCTTCAGGCGAAGCTCCTACAATGAGCAGTTCTTC. It translates to CATSPFRRSSYNEQFF.

J is TRBJ2-7 and V is TRBV27, with a possible D match to TRBD2 (6 bases). Trimming left V 5 bases short and J 3 bases short, with 20 bases between. The CDR3 runs 16 residues. Germline assignment: CDR1 MNHEY and CDR2 SMNVEV (reference sequence). The chain's CDR3 is CASSPPGGLKIYEQYF. CDR3 coding DNA: TGTGCCAGCAGTCCCCCCGGAGGGTTAAAAATCTACGAGCAGTACTTC.

The chain is built from TRBV11-3 and TRBJ2-5; D is undetermined. This CDR3 spans 14 amino acids. Trimming stripped 3 bases from V and 4 bases from J, with 12 bases between. CDR1 is SGHNT, CDR2 YENEEA, per germline. This chain's CDR3 is CASSFGWMGETQYF. Written as DNA, the CDR3 is TGTGCCAGCAGCTTCGGCTGGATGGGAGAGACCCAGTACTTC. Full variable domain (outside the CDR3, taken from reference TRBV11-3 and TRBJ2-5): EAGVVQSPRYKIIEKKQPVAFWCNPISGHNTLYWYLQNLGQGPELLIRYENEEAVDDSQLPKDRFSAERLKGVDSTLKIQPAELGDSAVYLCASSFGWMGETQYFGPGTRLLVL.

The sample holds a few counts of this clone. The V and J genes are TRBV9 and TRBJ2-5, with a tentative D call TRBD1 (6 bases). Germline V CDR1 and CDR2: SGDLS, YYNGEE. Trimming removed 2 bases at V and 1 base at J, with 12 bases between. This CDR3 region has 15 residues. The CDR3 sequence: CASSVEQGPQETQYF. CDR3 bases: TGTGCCAGCAGCGTTGAACAGGGTCCCCAAGAGACCCAGTACTTC.

J is TRBJ1-1 and V is TRBV2; D possibly corresponds to TRBD1 (5 bases). The CDR3 spans 11 residues. V lost 6 bases and J 8 bases, leaving 10 bases between the germline ends. From germline, CDR1 is SNHLY and CDR2 FYNNEI. CDR3 loop: CASRQGVEAFF. The CDR3 nucleotides read TGTGCCAGCAGGCAGGGTGTCGAAGCTTTCTTT.

The gene calls are TRBV28 and TRBJ1-6; D possibly corresponds to TRBD1 (5 bases). The V and J ends lost 7 bases and 6 bases respectively, with 16 bases between them. The CDR3 covers 15 residues. Germline V CDR1 and CDR2: MDHEN, SYDVKM. DNA for the CDR3: TGTGCCAGCACCAGTCCCCAGGGAGGTAATTCACCCCTCCACTTT. It yields the protein CASTSPQGGNSPLHF.

The chain couples TRBV5-1 to TRBJ1-4; D remains ambiguous. V was clipped by 0 bases and J by 7 bases, with 16 bases between them. Germline assignment: CDR1 SGHRS and CDR2 YFSETQ. The CDR3 totals 16 residues. For the CDR3, the DNA is TGCGCCAGCAGCTTGGTGGCAGGCTCACCAGGTGAAAAACTGTTTTTT. This gives the protein CASSLVAGSPGEKLFF. Supplemented by reference TRBV5-1 and TRBJ1-4, the full variable domain reads KAGVTQTPRYLIKTRGQQVTLSCSPISGHRSVSWYQQTPGQGLQFLFEYFSETQRNKGNFPGRFSGRQFSNSRSEMNVSTLELGDSALYLCASSLVAGSPGEKLFFGSGTQLSVL.

Concerning this clone itself: Other DNA sequences in the sample encode the same CDR3. V and J are TRBV14 and TRBJ1-4; D is unresolved. Trimming stripped 6 bases from V and 0 bases from J, with 8 bases between. Germline values: CDR1 SGHDN, CDR2 FVKESK. This CDR3 is 14 amino acids long. CDR3 DNA: TGTGCCAGCAGGAGACCCCCAACTAATGAAAAACTGTTTTTT. The encoded protein is CASRRPPTNEKLFF. The variable domain in full, with the rest retrieved from reference TRBV14 and TRBJ1-4, is EAGVTQFPSHSVIEKGQTVTLRCDPISGHDNLYWYRRVMGKEIKFLLHFVKESKQDESGMPNNRFLAERTGGTYSTLKVQPAELEDSGVYFCASRRPPTNEKLFFGSGTQLSVL.